This is a list of T cell receptor beta chains from one sample in a study of T-cell reconstitution after alpha-beta-depleted transplantation in children. TCRdb re-called the PCR reads with MiXCR, one entry per CDR3 protein. There are 250,000 to 400,000 distinct CDR3 sequences in the sample; around 25% occur only once, and roughly 11% lies in the top ten. The sample here was PBMCs, mostly from graft donor cells, taken 180 days after TCRalphabeta/CD19-depleted stem cell transplant. The receptor source for this set is a male patient aged 10 to 17 who had a stem cell transplant for acute lymphoblastic leukemia, so the T cells may come from the graft donor. CDR3s include the opening cysteine and the closing phenylalanine or tryptophan. A D gene is named only where the DNA matches it firmly. Size tells how often a clone was seen (once, few, many) or the class of an expanded clone, and some rows leave it out.

v_call,d_call,clone_size,j_call,cdr3_aa,cdr3_nt
TRBV5-6,TRBD1,.,TRBJ1-1,CASSPWDRVVTEAFF,TGTGCCAGCAGCCCCTGGGACAGGGTGGTCACTGAAGCTTTCTTT
TRBV6-1,TRBD2,few,TRBJ2-7,CASSTLAGDLYEQYF,TGTGCCAGCAGTACCCTAGCGGGAGACCTCTACGAGCAGTACTTC
TRBV5-6,TRBD1,.,TRBJ2-3,CASSLPDRVLWDTQYF,TGTGCCAGCAGCTTGCCCGACAGGGTCTTATGGGATACGCAGTATTTT
TRBV25-1,.,few,TRBJ2-5,CASSEFLWGQETQYF,TGTGCCAGCAGTGAATTCCTCTGGGGCCAAGAGACCCAGTACTTC
TRBV20-1,TRBD1,.,TRBJ1-5,CSARATGPFNQPQHF,TGCAGTGCTAGGGCGACAGGGCCCTTCAATCAGCCCCAGCATTTT
TRBV12-3/TRBV12-4,TRBD1,.,TRBJ2-7,CASSDIADDRGQGSYEQYF,TGTGCCAGCAGTGATATAGCTGATGATCGAGGACAGGGGTCCTACGAGCAGTACTTC
TRBV3-1,.,few,TRBJ2-7,CASSQPYGRVSGEQYF,TGTGCCAGCAGCCAGCCGTACGGCAGGGTATCAGGCGAGCAGTACTTC
TRBV7-2,.,few,TRBJ1-1,CASSLFGPNMNTEAFF,TGTGCCAGCAGCTTATTCGGACCCAATATGAACACTGAAGCTTTCTTT
TRBV12-3/TRBV12-4,.,.,TRBJ2-7,CASSFMPYEQYF,TGTGCCAGCAGTTTTATGCCCTACGAGCAGTACTTC
TRBV5-1,.,many,TRBJ2-3,CASSSRGQPTDTQYF,TGCGCCAGCAGCTCGCGGGGACAGCCGACAGATACGCAGTATTTT
TRBV7-2,.,.,TRBJ2-7,CASRPGGSWAYEQYF,TGTGCCAGCAGACCTGGGGGGAGTTGGGCCTACGAGCAGTACTTC
TRBV29-1,TRBD2,few,TRBJ2-1,CRVGTSGRVPYNEQFF,TGCAGAGTGGGGACTAGCGGGAGAGTCCCCTACAATGAGCAGTTCTTC
TRBV20-1,.,few,TRBJ1-1,CSARGWDVNTEAFF,TGCAGTGCTAGGGGGTGGGATGTGAACACTGAAGCTTTCTTT
TRBV5-1,.,few,TRBJ1-1,CASSVVREATEAFF,TGCGCCAGCAGTGTCGTTAGGGAAGCCACTGAAGCTTTCTTT
TRBV12-3/TRBV12-4,.,.,TRBJ2-3,CASSLGAEDTQYF,TGTGCCAGCAGTTTAGGCGCGGAAGATACGCAGTATTTT
TRBV6-1,.,few,TRBJ2-4,CASRGRQVPLWAKNIQYF,TGTGCCAGCAGGGGGAGACAGGTCCCCCTATGGGCCAAAAACATTCAGTACTTC
TRBV10-3,.,few,TRBJ1-1,CAIRNRENTEAFF,TGTGCCATCAGGAACAGGGAGAACACTGAAGCTTTCTTT
TRBV5-1,.,few,TRBJ2-7,CASSWATDYEQYF,TGCGCCAGCAGCTGGGCGACAGATTACGAGCAGTACTTC
TRBV29-1,TRBD1,many,TRBJ2-2,CSVAGQGNTGELFF,TGCAGCGTTGCTGGACAGGGGAACACCGGGGAGCTGTTTTTT
TRBV12-5,TRBD1,few,TRBJ1-4,CASGLVNRGLNEKLFF,TGTGCTAGTGGTTTGGTCAACAGGGGGCTTAATGAAAAACTGTTTTTT
TRBV20-1,TRBD2,.,TRBJ2-7,CSAGLAESYEQYF,TGCAGTGCTGGACTAGCGGAAAGCTACGAGCAGTACTTC
TRBV15,.,few,TRBJ2-2,CAASTRAATGELFF,TGTGCCGCGTCGACTAGAGCGGCGACCGGGGAGCTGTTTTTT
TRBV5-1,TRBD1,.,TRBJ2-5,CASSLAAGTGQETQYF,TGCGCCAGCAGCTTAGCTGCTGGGACAGGACAAGAGACCCAGTACTTC
TRBV11-1,TRBD2,few,TRBJ2-2,CASSLKSGRASNTGELFF,TGTGCCAGCAGCTTAAAGAGCGGGAGGGCCTCGAACACCGGGGAGCTGTTTTTT
TRBV10-3,TRBD2,.,TRBJ2-7,CASGRSGRTYEQYF,TGTGCCTCTGGCCGAAGCGGGAGAACCTACGAGCAGTACTTC